The 20 T cell receptor beta chains listed next were all sequenced from one sample in a study of blood T cell repertoires in COVID-19. Sequencing used immunoSEQ multiplex PCR; TCRdb keeps in-frame clones, though not all of them. Counted here are over 200,000 clones, approximately 85% occurring once; the ten biggest clones make up approximately 8%. The specimen sequenced was peripheral blood. These receptors all come from a woman aged 45 to 65 with active or convalescent COVID-19.

V and J are TRBV12-3 or TRBV12-4 and TRBJ2-7; TRBD2 agrees at 10 bases. V lost 5 bases to trimming and J lost 7 bases; unmatched junction nucleotides: 5. The CDR3 length is 13 residues. The DNA of the CDR3 is TGTGCCAGCAGTCCTAGCGGGGGCCGGGAGCAGTACGTC. Protein product: CASSPSGGREQYV.

This clone has more than one count but fewer than ten. V and J are TRBV15 and TRBJ2-5; possible D gene TRBD1, 6 bases. Germline CDR1 and CDR2: LNHNV and YYDKDF (reference sequence). This CDR3 is built from 15 residues. Between the trimmed V and J ends, which lost 2 bases and 4 bases, there was a span of 14 bases. DNA for the CDR3: TGTGCCACCAGCAGAAGACAGGAGGCACGAGAGACCCAGTACTTC. As protein: CATSRRQEARETQYF.

V is TRBV6-5 and J is TRBJ2-3, with D possibly TRBD2 on 6 matching bases. Trimming left V 8 bases short and J 7 bases short, with 10 bases between. Germline-derived CDR1 and CDR2 are MNHEY and SVGAGI. CDR3 length: 11 amino acids. The DNA of the CDR3 is TGTGCCAGCCGTAGCGGTAATACGCAGTATTTT. This codes for CASRSGNTQYF.

This clone was counted a few times. This chain connects TRBV19 to TRBJ1-6; possible D gene TRBD1, 5 bases. CDR3 length: 13 amino acids. Looked up from germline, CDR1 is LNHDA and CDR2 is SQIVND (reference sequence). V dropped 7 bases and J dropped 6 bases, with 10 bases sitting between them. The CDR3 DNA is TGTGCCAGTATGGGGCAGATTAATTCACCCCTCCACTTT. Protein product: CASMGQINSPLHF. The full variable domain, with the rest looked up from reference TRBV19 and TRBJ1-6, is DGGITQSPKYLFRKEGQNVTLSCEQNLNHDAMYWYRQDPGQGLRLIYYSQIVNDFQKGDIAEGYSVSREKKESFPLTVTSAQKNPTAFYLCASMGQINSPLHFGNGTRLTVT.

V and J are TRBV3-1 (or the pseudogene TRBV3-2) and TRBJ1-5; D unclear. CDR3 length: 15 amino acids. Germline V gene sequence: CDR1 LGHDT, CDR2 YNNKEL (reference sequence). Trimming took off 1 base at V and 7 bases at J, with 14 bases between the two ends. In nucleotides, the CDR3 is TGTGCCAGCAGCCAAGGCTTCGTTCCGGGGCAGCCCCAGCATTTT. Translated, it gives CASSQGFVPGQPQHF.

V and J are TRBV6-5 and TRBJ2-7; 12 nucleotides match TRBD2. This CDR3 comprises 14 residues. From germline, CDR1 is MNHEY and CDR2 SVGAGI. V was clipped by 8 bases and J by 6 bases; unmatched bases: 8. The CDR3 protein is CASDPSGRAFEQYF. In DNA form, the CDR3 reads TGTGCCAGCGACCCTAGCGGGAGGGCCTTCGAGCAGTACTTC.

The chain couples TRBV2 to TRBJ1-6; D not resolved. Germline V gives CDR1 SNHLY, CDR2 FYNNEI. V was trimmed by 4 bases and J by 10 bases, leaving 8 bases between them. The CDR3 consists of 12 residues. The CDR3 DNA sequence: TGTGCCAGCAGTGCCGGGTCCTCACCCCTCCACTTT. This codes for CASSAGSSPLHF.

The chain links TRBV6-5 to TRBJ2-1; TRBD1 aligns across 8 bases. Unmatched junction bases numbered 6, after V lost 0 bases and J lost 8 bases. The germline CDR1 and CDR2 sequences are MNHEY and SVGAGI. The CDR3 sequence is 15 residues long. CDR3 nucleotide sequence: TGTGCCAGCAGTTACTCCTCCGGGACAGGTTATGAGCAGTTCTTC. Protein: CASSYSSGTGYEQFF.

This clone was detected only a few times. The chain recombines TRBV27 with TRBJ1-1; D is possibly TRBD1 (5 bases). In germline, CDR1 is MNHEY, CDR2 SMNVEV (reference sequence). Trimming stripped 3 bases from V and 5 bases from J, with 13 bases between. This CDR3 has 14 residues. The CDR3 here is CASSFIGGETEAFF. As DNA, the CDR3 is TGTGCCAGCAGTTTCATCGGGGGTGAGACTGAAGCTTTCTTT.

There are a few counts of this clone. The chain is built from TRBV10-3 and TRBJ2-6, with 10 bases fitting TRBD1. Germline-derived CDR1 and CDR2 are ENHRY and SYGVKD. V gave up 4 bases and J gave up 0 bases; unmatched junction bases: 9. This CDR3 has 19 residues. CDR3 amino acids: CAISGEGQGISSGANVLTF. In nucleotides, the CDR3 is TGTGCCATCAGTGGGGAGGGACAGGGGATTTCCTCTGGGGCCAACGTCCTGACTTTC.

The gene calls are TRBV19 and TRBJ1-1, with 11 bases fitting TRBD1. After removal of 7 bases from V and 7 bases from J, the junction contained 11 bases not matched to a gene. Germline V gene sequence: CDR1 LNHDA, CDR2 SQIVND (reference sequence). This CDR3 contains 15 residues. The CDR3 protein is CASKIGTGGNGEAFF. The CDR3, as DNA: TGTGCCAGTAAAATAGGGACAGGGGGAAACGGTGAAGCTTTCTTT.

V is TRBV5-4 and J is TRBJ1-1, with TRBD1 identical over 7 bases. J gave up 5 bases and V 3 bases, and 7 bases lay outside the gene matches. The CDR3 is 14 amino acids. Germline values: CDR1 SGHNT, CDR2 YYREEE (reference sequence). The CDR3 sequence is CASSSQGGRTEAFF. The CDR3 coding sequence is TGTGCCAGCAGCTCGCAGGGGGGAAGAACTGAAGCTTTCTTT.

The chain joins TRBV24-1 to TRBJ1-2; a weak D match, TRBD1 (6 bases). CDR3 length: 16 residues. The V end lost 3 bases, the J end lost 8 bases, and 21 bases lay between the germline ends. Looked up from germline, CDR1 is KGHDR and CDR2 is SFDVKD. The CDR3 spells CATSDTNRGHSGGYTF. The CDR3 coding sequence is TGTGCCACCAGTGATACCAACCGGGGACACTCGGGGGGCTACACCTTC.

Here the CDR3 DNA reads TGTGCCAGCAGTTACAGGCCAAACAGCGAAGCTTTCTTT. Protein: CASSYRPNSEAFF. The chain is built from TRBV6-2 or TRBV6-3 and TRBJ1-1, with D uncertain. Germline CDR1 and CDR2: MNHEY and SVGEGT. This CDR3 has 13 residues. V was clipped by 2 bases and J by 8 bases, with 12 bases between them.

The J gene is TRBJ1-2, the V gene TRBV5-6; D remains ambiguous. Trimming removed 9 bases from V and 1 base from J, with 13 bases in between. The CDR3 length is 13 residues. Germline CDR1 SGHDT, CDR2 YYEEEE. CDR3 DNA sequence: TGTGCCATGAGTGGCGGTAGTAACTATGGCTACACCTTC. As protein: CAMSGGSNYGYTF.

This clone has ten or more counts. The chain uses TRBV7-9 and TRBJ1-3, with 8 bases matching TRBD1. J lost 8 bases, V lost 4 bases, and 4 bases had no gene match. The germline V gene has CDR1 SEHNR and CDR2 FQNEAQ (reference sequence). The CDR3 has 13 amino acids. DNA for the CDR3: TGTGCCAGCAGCTCGCAGGGGGCGGACACCATATATTTT. It yields the protein CASSSQGADTIYF.

The chain employs TRBV11-2 and TRBJ1-6; D possibly corresponds to TRBD1 (5 bases). V was clipped by 0 bases and J by 7 bases, with 19 bases between them. Germline loops: CDR1 SGHAT, CDR2 FQNNGV. The length of the CDR3 is 18 residues. The CDR3 bases are TGTGCCAGCAGCTTAGAGGGCGGGGCCGCGGTTCGGAATTCACCCCTCCACTTT. Its protein product is CASSLEGGAAVRNSPLHF.

The chain joins TRBV24-1 to TRBJ2-7; D is possibly TRBD2 (6 bases). Germline V gene data show CDR1 as KGHDR and CDR2 as SFDVKD. This CDR3 has 14 residues. Trimming shortened V by 3 bases and J by 3 bases, and 11 bases separated the two germline ends. DNA of the CDR3: TGTGCCACCAGTGATGGACCCGGGAGCTACGAGCAGTACTTC. It translates to CATSDGPGSYEQYF.

V usage is TRBV19 and J usage is TRBJ1-1, with TRBD1 as a possible D gene (5 bases). Trimming took 7 bases from V and 3 from J, leaving 12 bases between them. In germline, CDR1 is LNHDA, CDR2 SQIVND (reference sequence). The CDR3 contains 13 residues. CDR3 sequence reads: CASTLWGDTEAFF. The DNA of the CDR3 is TGTGCCAGTACCCTCTGGGGGGACACTGAAGCTTTCTTT.

The chain has TRBV15 and TRBJ2-1; maybe TRBD1 (6 bases). The ends were cut back, 0 bases at V and 12 bases at J, with 12 bases in the middle. Germline V gene data show CDR1 as LNHNV and CDR2 as YYDKDF (reference sequence). CDR3 size: 13 residues. In DNA form, the CDR3 reads TGTGCCACCAGCAGAGAGCTCAGGGGTGGGCAGTTCTTC. Translation: CATSRELRGGQFF.